The entry below gives a single TCR beta chain sequence along with its context. Its antigen is not known. The data were taken from a study of OX40 agonist ivuxolimab in advanced cancers. About the study: Ivuxolimab, an agonistic anti-OX40 (CD134) antibody, was given to patients. The patients received ivuxolimab by intravenous route every 2 weeks at 0.01 to 10 mg/kg. Eligibility rules accepted prior anti-PD-1, anti-PD-L1 or anti-CTLA-4 therapy, and 40% to 50% had some.

Profiling relied on immunoSEQ multiplex PCR, and the TCRdb table lists in-frame clones only, not all of them. The sample records about 42,000 clones, approximately 86% being singletons. Findings and caveats of the study: More expanded clones were found, on average, in CD8+ than in CD4+ T cells.

The CDR3 spans 14 residues. The germline V gene encodes CDR1 ENHRY and CDR2 SYGVKD. The V gene lost 3 bases and the J gene lost 5 bases, with 11 bases spanning the gap. The chain is built from TRBV10-3 and TRBJ2-1; D possibly corresponds to TRBD1 (6 bases). Here the sequenced sample was CD4+ or CD8+ T cells sorted from blood, taken in a trial of the OX40 agonist ivuxolimab. This clonotype originated in an adult with an advanced solid tumor such as melanoma, head and neck, liver or kidney cancer. CDR3 protein: CAISDHRVHNEQFF. Written as DNA, the CDR3 is TGTGCCATCAGTGACCACAGGGTGCACAATGAGCAGTTCTTC.